This T cell receptor beta chain originates from a study of response to subunit inactivated influenza vaccine. MiXCR, run by TCRdb on the RT-PCR reads, gives a single entry per CDR3 protein. The repertoire has about 520,000 distinct CDR3 sequences, 25% of them found once; the top ten carry around 2%. The CDR3 has 14 amino acids. Trimming left V 10 bases short and J 0 bases short, with 13 bases between. Germline lookup yields CDR1 SGHTA and CDR2 FQGNSA. V and J are TRBV7-2 and TRBJ2-1; the D is unclear. The sequencing used CD4+ T cells sorted from PBMCs, collected roughly 5 days after vaccination. The origin of this receptor is a man over 45 who received an inactivated influenza vaccine. CDR3 residues: CAKSATSSYNEQFF. The CDR3 DNA reads as TGTGCCAAAAGTGCGACAAGCTCCTACAATGAGCAGTTCTTC.